The rows below give T cell receptor beta chains drawn from one sample of a study of T cell responses to AZD1222 COVID-19 vaccine. Measured with immunoSEQ multiplex PCR; TCRdb has only the in-frame clones, and not every one. The repertoire holds fewer than 110,000 clones, with 92% as singletons. This specimen consisted of peripheral blood, obtained 28 days after the second AZD1222 dose. The source of these receptors is an adult who received the AZD1222 COVID-19 vaccine. The CDR3 runs from the conserved cysteine through the conserved F or W. A D gene is named only where the DNA matches it firmly. For some rows the clone size is stated as once, few or many, or as a class when expanded; others skip it.

size	V	D	J	CDR3	DNA
.	TRBV10-3	.	TRBJ1-6	CATTEKVNSPLHF	TGTGCCACCACGGAAAAGGTAAATTCACCCCTCCACTTT
.	TRBV6-2/TRBV6-3	TRBD2	TRBJ2-7	CASSLLGLAGYEQYF	TGTGCCAGCAGTTTATTGGGACTAGCGGGCTACGAGCAGTACTTC
.	TRBV7-2	.	TRBJ1-2	CASSLDLLVGQGHGYTF	TGTGCCAGCAGCTTAGATCTTTTGGTCGGGCAGGGGCATGGCTACACCTTC
few	TRBV9	.	TRBJ2-5	CASSVGAVRSETQYF	TGTGCCAGCAGCGTCGGGGCCGTTAGGTCGGAGACCCAGTACTTC
.	TRBV6-5	.	TRBJ2-7	CASSYSKQGRGYEQYF	TGTGCCAGCAGTTACTCTAAGCAGGGGAGGGGATACGAGCAGTACTTC
.	TRBV19	TRBD1	TRBJ1-2	CASGDRASYGYTF	TGTGCCAGTGGGGACAGGGCGAGCTATGGCTACACCTTC
.	TRBV4-2	.	TRBJ1-3	CASSLGVPGSGNTIYF	TGTGCCAGCAGCCTTGGGGTCCCGGGATCAGGAAACACCATATATTTT
.	TRBV19	TRBD1	TRBJ1-4	CASSTYGTGDEKLFF	TGTGCCAGTAGTACTTACGGGACAGGGGATGAAAAACTGTTTTTT
.	TRBV7-9	TRBD2	TRBJ2-1	CASRPRASGSRNEQFF	TGTGCCAGCAGACCCCGGGCTAGCGGGAGTCGCAATGAGCAGTTCTTC
few	TRBV6-2/TRBV6-3	.	TRBJ1-6	CASSYQELSPLHF	TGTGCCAGCAGTTATCAGGAACTTTCACCCCTCCACTTT
.	TRBV6-5	TRBD1	TRBJ1-6	CAGRRGNSPLHF	TGTGCCGGCCGCAGGGGGAATTCACCCCTCCACTTT
few	TRBV4-1	TRBD2	TRBJ2-1	CASSHVAGGPIEQFF	TGCGCCAGCAGCCACGTCGCGGGAGGGCCTATTGAGCAGTTCTTC
medium-sized	TRBV7-8	.	TRBJ1-1	CASSPGGRGSEAFF	TGTGCCAGCAGCCCGGGGGGCCGTGGATCTGAAGCTTTCTTT
.	TRBV2	TRBD1	TRBJ1-2	CASSEDGDRVNGYTF	TGTGCCAGCAGTGAAGACGGGGACAGGGTGAATGGCTACACCTTC
.	TRBV5-1	TRBD1	TRBJ1-4	CASREGANEKLFF	TGCGCCAGCAGAGAGGGGGCCAATGAAAAACTGTTTTTT
.	TRBV12-3/TRBV12-4	.	TRBJ2-2	CASSFFATGELFF	TGTGCCAGCAGTTTTTTTGCAACCGGGGAGCTGTTTTTT
once	TRBV6-2/TRBV6-3	.	TRBJ1-1	CASSYSIWNTEAFF	TGTGCCAGCAGTTACTCGATCTGGAACACTGAAGCTTTCTTT
.	TRBV29-1	.	TRBJ1-1	CSVDVGLNTEAFF	TGCAGCGTTGATGTGGGTTTGAACACTGAAGCTTTCTTT
once	TRBV6-1	.	TRBJ1-5	CASSEGLGPKFDWGQPQHF	TGTGCCAGCAGTGAAGGATTGGGACCCAAATTTGACTGGGGTCAGCCCCAGCATTTT
.	TRBV7-9	.	TRBJ2-1	CASSPPGTDPYNEQFF	TGTGCCAGCAGCCCCCCCGGGACCGACCCTTACAATGAGCAGTTCTTC
few	TRBV27	.	TRBJ1-1	CASRTLENTEAFF	TGTGCCAGCAGAACACTGGAGAACACTGAAGCTTTCTTT
.	TRBV4-1	.	TRBJ2-7	CASSPGPRSYEQYF	TGCGCCAGCAGCCCCGGACCCCGCTCCTACGAGCAGTACTTC
.	TRBV7-3	TRBD2	TRBJ2-1	CASSVMGLAGEDEQFF	TGTGCCAGCAGCGTTATGGGTCTAGCGGGGGAGGATGAGCAGTTCTTC
.	TRBV5-4	TRBD2	TRBJ2-7	CAGGLAGADEQYF	TGTGCCGGAGGACTAGCGGGAGCGGACGAGCAGTACTTC
.	TRBV3-1/TRBV3-2	TRBD2	TRBJ2-7	CASSQGLAGGPDEQYF	TGTGCCAGCAGCCAGGGACTAGCGGGAGGGCCCGACGAGCAGTACTTC
.	TRBV28	TRBD1	TRBJ1-1	CASSGGDRGHTEAFF	TGTGCCAGCAGTGGAGGGGACAGGGGGCACACTGAAGCTTTCTTT
.	TRBV5-1	.	TRBJ1-1	CASDKGDGSMNTEAFF	TGCGCCAGCGATAAGGGGGATGGGTCCATGAACACTGAAGCTTTCTTT
once	TRBV11-1	TRBD1	TRBJ2-7	CASTRDRVNGGQYF	TGTGCCAGCACCCGGGACAGGGTAAATGGAGGGCAGTACTTC
once	TRBV9	TRBD2	TRBJ2-7	CASSVESGGYYEQYF	TGTGCCAGCAGCGTAGAAAGCGGGGGGTACTACGAGCAGTACTTC
once	TRBV7-2	.	TRBJ2-3	CASSLPAGRADTQYF	TGTGCCAGCAGCTTACCGGCGGGACGGGCAGATACGCAGTATTTT
.	TRBV28	.	TRBJ1-5	CASQEPGPQPQHF	TGTGCCAGCCAGGAACCGGGGCCTCAGCCCCAGCATTTT
.	TRBV11-2	.	TRBJ2-3	CASSLGTGISTDTQYF	TGTGCCAGCAGCTTAGGAACAGGGATTAGCACAGATACGCAGTATTTT
once	TRBV2	.	TRBJ1-2	CASSPSGEVYGYTF	TGTGCCAGCAGCCCTTCAGGGGAGGTTTATGGCTACACCTTC
.	TRBV7-9	.	TRBJ1-5	CASSLGQSNQPQHF	TGTGCCAGCAGCCTAGGACAGAGCAATCAGCCCCAGCATTTT
few	TRBV7-8	TRBD1	TRBJ2-7	CASSSGGTGGGEQYF	TGTGCCAGCAGCTCGGGCGGGACAGGGGGCGGCGAGCAGTACTTC
.	TRBV6-5	.	TRBJ2-1	CASSHFNEQFF	TGTGCCAGCTCTCATTTTAATGAGCAGTTCTTC
.	TRBV27	.	TRBJ2-3	CASSLASTDTQYF	TGTGCCAGCAGTTTAGCAAGCACAGATACGCAGTATTTT
.	TRBV5-1	.	TRBJ1-5	CASSPDGASNQPQHF	TGCGCCAGCAGCCCCGACGGGGCTAGCAATCAGCCCCAGCATTTT
.	TRBV12-5	TRBD1	TRBJ1-5	CASGLVEGVTGRHSNQPQHF	TGTGCTAGTGGTTTGGTAGAAGGTGTGACAGGGCGGCATAGCAATCAGCCCCAGCATTTT
.	TRBV19	TRBD1	TRBJ2-2	CASSRRQGATGELFF	TGTGCCAGTAGCAGACGACAGGGGGCCACCGGGGAGCTGTTTTTT
.	TRBV6-2/TRBV6-3	.	TRBJ2-7	CASSHGLTYEQYF	TGTGCCAGCAGTCACGGACTTACCTACGAGCAGTACTTC
.	TRBV19	.	TRBJ1-5	CASSMFLGISNQPQHF	TGTGCCAGTAGTATGTTCTTGGGGATTAGCAATCAGCCCCAGCATTTT
.	TRBV20-1	.	TRBJ1-1	CSASPFTEAFF	TGCAGTGCTAGTCCTTTCACTGAAGCTTTCTTT
.	TRBV6-5	.	TRBJ2-7	CASSRRDGTYEQYF	TGTGCCAGCAGCCGCCGGGACGGAACCTACGAGCAGTACTTC
few	TRBV6-1	.	TRBJ2-1	CASSDPLARNEQFF	TGTGCCAGCAGTGACCCCCTAGCGCGAAATGAGCAGTTCTTC
.	TRBV7-9	TRBD1	TRBJ2-6	CASSAGTGNANVLTF	TGTGCCAGCAGCGCCGGGACAGGGAATGCCAACGTCCTGACTTTC
.	TRBV7-9	.	TRBJ1-2	CASSLDNYGYTF	TGTGCCAGCAGCTTGGACAACTATGGCTACACCTTC
few	TRBV2	.	TRBJ1-2	CASSDVLGGGYTF	TGTGCCAGCAGTGATGTGTTGGGGGGAGGCTACACCTTC
.	TRBV27	.	TRBJ1-5	CASSGTNSNQPQHF	TGTGCCAGCAGCGGGACAAATAGCAATCAGCCCCAGCATTTT
.	TRBV12-3/TRBV12-4	.	TRBJ1-1	CASSLQGYTEAFF	TGTGCCAGCAGTTTACAGGGCTACACTGAAGCTTTCTTT
.	TRBV27	.	TRBJ2-1	CASRSRGHGNNEQFF	TGTGCCAGCAGGTCCCGGGGGCATGGGAACAATGAGCAGTTCTTC
.	TRBV5-1	.	TRBJ1-4	CASSLQGESNEKLFF	TGCGCCAGCAGCTTACAGGGAGAGTCTAATGAAAAACTGTTTTTT
.	TRBV6-5	.	TRBJ2-5	CASSFQGGLETQYF	TGTGCCAGCAGTTTCCAGGGGGGACTGGAGACCCAGTACTTC
.	TRBV4-3	TRBD1	TRBJ1-2	CASSQVSGTGSGYYGYTF	TGCGCCAGCAGCCAAGTTTCCGGGACAGGGAGCGGTTACTATGGCTACACCTTC
.	TRBV27	TRBD1	TRBJ1-1	CASSFVGRGMNTEAFF	TGTGCCAGCAGTTTCGTGGGCAGGGGGATGAACACTGAAGCTTTCTTT
.	TRBV19	.	TRBJ1-1	CASSSTGNTEAFF	TGTGCCAGTAGTTCGACCGGAAACACTGAAGCTTTCTTT
once	TRBV3-1/TRBV3-2	TRBD2	TRBJ2-2	CASSLLSGSLNTGELFF	TGTGCCAGCAGCCTTCTTAGCGGGTCCTTGAACACCGGGGAGCTGTTTTTT